A single T cell receptor (beta chain) is shown here with its context. Its antigen remains unknown. Deletions cut 6 bases from V and 6 bases from J, with 8 bases between. Germline V lookup: CDR1 DFQATT, CDR2 SNEGSKA (reference sequence). The CDR3 covers 10 residues. Assay used: immunoSEQ multiplex PCR; TCRdb lists only in-frame clones, some missing. The repertoire consists of about 44,000 clones, with under 75% occurring once and the leading ten covering more than 10%. This specimen comes from a study of cytotoxic CD8 clonotypes in ibrutinib-treated CLL. Across the study: Patient counts were some 11 relapsed/refractory, roughly 16 treatment-naive and some 17 IGHV unmutated.

Study observations and caveats: Elevated clonality accompanied ibrutinib response, with a return toward baseline values at progression.

The rearrangement uses TRBV20-1 and TRBJ1-1; maybe TRBD1 (5 bases). The specimen was PBMCs, collected after 12 months of ibrutinib treatment. This TCR derives from a human donor with chronic lymphocytic leukemia. CDR3 region: CSAPGAEAFF. The DNA of the CDR3 is TGCAGTGCCCCGGGGGCTGAAGCTTTCTTT.